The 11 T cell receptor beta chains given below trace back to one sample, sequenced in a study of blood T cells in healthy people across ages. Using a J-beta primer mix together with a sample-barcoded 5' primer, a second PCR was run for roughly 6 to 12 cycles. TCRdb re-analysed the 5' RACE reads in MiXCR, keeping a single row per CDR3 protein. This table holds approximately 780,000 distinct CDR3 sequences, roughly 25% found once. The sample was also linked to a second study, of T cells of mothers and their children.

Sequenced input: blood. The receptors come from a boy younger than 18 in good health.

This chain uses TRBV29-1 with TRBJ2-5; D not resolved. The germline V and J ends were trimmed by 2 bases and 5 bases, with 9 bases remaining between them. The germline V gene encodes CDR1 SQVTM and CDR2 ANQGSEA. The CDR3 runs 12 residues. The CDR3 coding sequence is TGCAGCGTTGAACACCCCCGGGAGACCCAGTACTTC. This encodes CSVEHPRETQYF. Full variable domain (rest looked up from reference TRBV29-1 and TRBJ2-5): SAVISQKPSRDICQRGTSLTIQCQVDSQVTMMFWYRQQPGQSLTLIATANQGSEATYESGFVIDKFPISRPNLTFSTLTVSNMSPEDSSIYLCSVEHPRETQYFGPGTRLLVL.

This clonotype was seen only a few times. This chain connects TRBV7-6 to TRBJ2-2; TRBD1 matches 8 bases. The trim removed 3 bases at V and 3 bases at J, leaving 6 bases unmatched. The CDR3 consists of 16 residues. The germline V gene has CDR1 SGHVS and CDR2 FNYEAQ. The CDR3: CASSFRQGAYTGELFF. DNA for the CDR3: TGTGCCAGCAGCTTTCGTCAGGGGGCGTACACCGGGGAGCTGTTTTTT.

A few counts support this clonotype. The CDR3, as DNA: TGTGCCAGCAGCGTAGGACAGCGGGGGGGCTTTGAGCAGTTCTTC. It encodes CASSVGQRGGFEQFF. The V gene is TRBV9, the J gene TRBJ2-5, with 10 bases fitting TRBD2. The J call may be mistaken, given a closer DNA end match to TRBJ2-1. Germline CDR1 and CDR2: SGDLS and YYNGEE. CDR3 length equals 15 residues.

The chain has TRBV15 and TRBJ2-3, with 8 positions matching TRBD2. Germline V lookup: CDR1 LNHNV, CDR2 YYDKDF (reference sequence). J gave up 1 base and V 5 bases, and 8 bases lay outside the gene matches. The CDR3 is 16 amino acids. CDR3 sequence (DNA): TGTGCCACCAGCGGCGCGTTACTAGCGGGCACAGATACGCAGTATTTT. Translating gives CATSGALLAGTDTQYF.

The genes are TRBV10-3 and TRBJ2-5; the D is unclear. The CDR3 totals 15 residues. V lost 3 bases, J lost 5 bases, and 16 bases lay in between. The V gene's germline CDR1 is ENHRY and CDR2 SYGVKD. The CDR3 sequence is CAISEVDVHGETQYF. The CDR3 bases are TGTGCCATCAGTGAAGTGGACGTCCACGGGGAGACCCAGTACTTC.

The CDR3 sequence: CASSSEGARVYGYTF. The CDR3 nucleotides read TGTGCCAGCAGTTCAGAGGGGGCGCGGGTCTATGGCTACACCTTC. V gene TRBV12-3 or TRBV12-4 combines with J gene TRBJ1-2, with 7 bases that match TRBD1. This CDR3 has 15 amino acids. J lost 4 bases, V lost 4 bases, and 9 bases had no gene match.

In DNA form, the CDR3 reads TGTGCCAGCAGCTCCCAGCCAAGGGAGACCCAGTACTTC. Amino acids: CASSSQPRETQYF. This chain joins TRBV7-2 and TRBJ2-5; no clear D gene. The germline CDR1 and CDR2 sequences are SGHTA and FQGNSA. This CDR3 contains 13 residues. The V end lost 4 bases, the J end lost 5 bases, and 11 bases lay between the germline ends.

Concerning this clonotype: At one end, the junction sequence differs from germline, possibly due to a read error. The CDR3 nucleotides are TGTGCCAGCCGCTTGCTGGCGGGGGCAGAGCAGTTCTTC. Translated: CASRLLAGAEQFF. V gene TRBV7-9 combines with J gene TRBJ2-7, with D tentatively TRBD2 (7 bases). The end of the DNA aligns better with TRBJ2-1, so the J call may be wrong. This CDR3 region has 13 residues. Germline V CDR1 and CDR2: SEHNR, FQNEAQ (reference sequence).

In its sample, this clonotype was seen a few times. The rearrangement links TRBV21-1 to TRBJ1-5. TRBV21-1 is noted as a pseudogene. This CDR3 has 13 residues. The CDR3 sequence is CASSNRRNQPQHF. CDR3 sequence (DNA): TGTGCCAGCAGCAACAGGCGAAATCAGCCCCAGCATTTT.

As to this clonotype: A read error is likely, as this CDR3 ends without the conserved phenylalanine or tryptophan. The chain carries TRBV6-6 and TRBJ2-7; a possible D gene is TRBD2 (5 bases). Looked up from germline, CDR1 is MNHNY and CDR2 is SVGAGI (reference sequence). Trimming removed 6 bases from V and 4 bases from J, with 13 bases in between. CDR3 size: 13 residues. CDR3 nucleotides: TGTGCCAGCAGCCCCTCCCGGGGTTACGAGCAGTACTCC. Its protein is CASSPSRGYEQYS.

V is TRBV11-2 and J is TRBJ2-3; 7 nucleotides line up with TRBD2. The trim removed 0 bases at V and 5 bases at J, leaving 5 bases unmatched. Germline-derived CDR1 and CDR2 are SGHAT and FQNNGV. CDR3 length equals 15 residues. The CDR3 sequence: CASSLEEASGDTQYF. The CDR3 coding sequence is TGTGCCAGCAGCTTAGAAGAGGCTAGCGGAGATACGCAGTATTTT.